This T cell receptor beta chain was observed in a study of T cells in localized non-small cell lung cancer. A word on this clone: No antigen is known for it.

Study-level results: Adjacent lung exhibited a median of 57 among the 100 most abundant tumor clones. Exceeding tumor, uninvolved adjacent lung had the highest T cell clonality.

The V and J ends lost 0 bases and 4 bases respectively, with 13 bases between them. Germline V gives CDR1 SGHVS, CDR2 FNYEAQ. This CDR3 region has 16 residues. Produced via immunoSEQ multiplex PCR; TCRdb's table is partial and in-frame only. The sample records roughly 34,000 clones, roughly 87% being singletons. The V and J genes are TRBV7-6 and TRBJ1-5, with a possible D match to TRBD1 (5 bases). This receptor was identified in a man between 40 and 70 years old with stage III lung adenocarcinoma. Source: peripheral blood mononuclear cells, taken before any cancer treatment. The CDR3, as DNA: TGTGCCAGCAGCTTAGCGGGGCAGGGACGGAATCAGCCCCAGCATTTT. Its translation: CASSLAGQGRNQPQHF. Looking up the rest from reference TRBV7-6 and TRBJ1-5 gives the full variable domain: GAGVSQSPRYKVTKRGQDVALRCDPISGHVSLYWYRQALGQGPEFLTYFNYEAQQDKSGLPNDRFSAERPEGSISTLTIQRTEQRDSAMYRCASSLAGQGRNQPQHFGDGTRLSIL.